The sequence of this T cell receptor (beta chain) was determined in a study of cytomegalovirus exposure and HLA in healthy donors. The PCR ran on 60 Vbeta and 13 Jbeta primers. Methods used by the authors: In a later analysis, the count reached 75 million to 90 million unique TCR beta chains, with 9 million to 11 million shared. The method was immunoSEQ multiplex PCR; TCRdb's version includes in-frame clones alone and lacks a portion of them. The DNA was the basis for D and trimming; V, J and clone size are from that table. The data show 170,000 or so clones, with around 80% seen just once and roughly 5% held by the top ten. General observations from the study: For TCR beta chains, V- and J-gene trimming was later linked to a missense DCLRE1C variant. Sequencing depth roughly uniform across donors was assumed in presence/absence analyses.

CDR1 and CDR2 (germline): SGHRS, YFSETQ. V was pared by 4 bases and J by 3 bases, with 10 bases between. The CDR3 extends over 13 amino acids. This clone appeared a few times. Antigen: not known. This chain connects TRBV5-1 to TRBJ1-1, with D maybe TRBD1 (5 bases). The clonotype originates from a man aged 40-55 years in good health and CMV-seronegative. Material: PBMCs. CDR3 sequence: CASSPAGDTEAFF. CDR3 DNA: TGCGCCAGCAGCCCGGCGGGGGACACTGAAGCTTTCTTT.